Listed below are T cell receptor beta chains from one sample, sequenced in a study of blood T cell repertoires in COVID-19. Assay: immunoSEQ multiplex PCR; the TCRdb copy retains only in-frame clones and omits some. The table shows approximately 250,000 clones, with around 80% occurring only once. Sequencing used peripheral blood. The receptors stem from a man between 60 and 70 years old with acute or convalescent COVID-19. Each CDR3 is given with its conserved first and last residue. The D gene is left open where the match is weak. Expanded clones are given a class, and other clones once, few, many or no size at all.

V gene,J gene,clone size,D gene,CDR3 protein,CDR3 DNA
TRBV6-5,TRBJ1-2,-,-,CASSYDRGGLYGYTF,TGTGCCAGCAGTTACGACCGGGGAGGGCTTTATGGCTACACCTTC
TRBV6-5,TRBJ1-2,-,TRBD1,CASSPQDRADGYTF,TGTGCCAGCAGTCCCCAGGACAGGGCGGATGGCTACACCTTC
TRBV24-1,TRBJ2-3,-,-,CATSGGGADTQYF,TGTGCCACCAGTGGCGGCGGGGCAGATACGCAGTATTTT
TRBV7-2,TRBJ1-1,-,-,CASSLTGRGTFF,TGTGCCAGCAGCTTAACAGGGAGGGGAACTTTCTTT
TRBV9,TRBJ2-7,-,TRBD2,CASSVGGGTYEQYF,TGTGCCAGCAGCGTCGGCGGGGGTACCTACGAGCAGTACTTC
TRBV3-1/TRBV3-2,TRBJ1-4,-,TRBD1,CASRPTGPEKLFF,TGTGCCAGCAGGCCGACAGGGCCGGAAAAACTGTTTTTT
TRBV14,TRBJ2-2,few,-,CASSYESGLAGELFF,TGTGCCAGCAGCTACGAATCCGGACTGGCCGGGGAGCTGTTTTTT
TRBV18,TRBJ2-7,-,-,CASSVRELSYEQYF,TGTGCCAGCTCAGTCCGGGAGCTCTCCTACGAGCAGTACTTC
TRBV5-4,TRBJ2-2,-,TRBD1,CASSRTGTGATGELFF,TGTGCCAGCAGCCGTACCGGGACAGGGGCCACCGGGGAGCTGTTTTTT
TRBV19,TRBJ1-1,-,-,CASSSQMNTEAFF,TGTGCCAGTAGTTCTCAGATGAACACTGAAGCTTTCTTT
TRBV18,TRBJ1-2,-,-,CASSPNGQLHGYTF,TGTGCCAGCTCGCCCAACGGACAGCTCCATGGCTACACCTTC
TRBV5-6,TRBJ2-2,once,-,CASSSFRAGELFF,TGTGCCAGCAGCTCTTTCAGGGCCGGGGAGCTGTTTTTT
TRBV4-1,TRBJ2-1,-,TRBD2,CASSQEVAGGSNEQFF,TGCGCCAGCAGCCAAGAGGTAGCGGGAGGGAGTAATGAGCAGTTCTTC
TRBV10-2,TRBJ2-7,once,-,CASSEQALYEQYF,TGCGCCAGCAGTGAACAGGCGCTCTACGAGCAGTACTTC
TRBV9,TRBJ2-1,once,TRBD2,CASSLAGVPEQFF,TGTGCCAGCAGCCTAGCGGGGGTCCCTGAGCAGTTCTTC
TRBV3-1/TRBV3-2,TRBJ2-7,-,TRBD1,CASSRTGGTYEQYF,TGTGCCAGCAGCCGGACAGGTGGTACCTACGAGCAGTACTTC
TRBV3-1/TRBV3-2,TRBJ1-2,few,TRBD1,CASSQEGTGGSGYTF,TGTGCCAGCAGCCAAGAAGGGACAGGGGGTAGTGGCTACACCTTC
TRBV3-1/TRBV3-2,TRBJ1-2,-,-,CASSQEGTRSNYGYTF,TGTGCCAGCAGCCAAGAGGGCACACGATCTAACTATGGCTACACCTTC
TRBV10-2,TRBJ1-5,-,-,CASSEGAGNNQPQHF,TGCGCCAGCAGTGAGGGGGCAGGGAACAATCAGCCCCAGCATTTT
TRBV3-1/TRBV3-2,TRBJ2-1,once,-,CASSQLDSSYEQFF,TGTGCCAGCAGCCAACTAGACAGTAGCTATGAGCAGTTCTTC
TRBV12-3/TRBV12-4,TRBJ2-2,-,TRBD2,CASRLAGAGELFF,TGTGCCAGCAGACTAGCGGGAGCCGGGGAGCTGTTTTTT
TRBV7-8,TRBJ1-2,once,-,CASSYEGVQDGYTF,TGTGCCAGCAGTTACGAGGGGGTTCAGGATGGCTACACCTTC
TRBV19,TRBJ1-2,-,TRBD1,CASTDRGQGLYGYTF,TGTGCCAGTACCGACCGAGGACAGGGACTCTATGGCTACACCTTC
TRBV5-1,TRBJ1-1,-,-,CASTSTGSAYTEAFF,TGCGCCAGCACCTCGACAGGCTCTGCGTACACTGAAGCTTTCTTT
TRBV27,TRBJ1-1,-,-,CASILASTGGKAFF,TGTGCCAGCATCTTGGCAAGTACCGGGGGGAAAGCTTTCTTT
TRBV3-1/TRBV3-2,TRBJ1-1,-,TRBD1,CATGGWDTEAFF,TGTGCCACAGGGGGCTGGGACACTGAAGCTTTCTTT
TRBV19,TRBJ1-6,-,-,CASSTHLGLEGGSPLHF,TGTGCCAGTAGTACCCATCTCGGATTGGAAGGGGGATCACCCCTCCACTTT
TRBV5-1,TRBJ2-5,-,-,CASSLQGFQETQYF,TGCGCCAGCAGCTTGCAGGGGTTTCAAGAGACCCAGTACTTC
TRBV6-1,TRBJ2-2,-,TRBD2,CASSEFPIGTSGRTGELFF,TGTGCCAGCAGTGAATTTCCCATCGGAACTAGCGGGAGAACCGGGGAGCTGTTTTTT
TRBV23-1,TRBJ2-2,once,TRBD2,CASSSSRAGQEANTGELFF,TGCGCCAGCAGCTCATCTCGAGCGGGGCAGGAGGCGAACACCGGGGAGCTGTTTTTT
TRBV19,TRBJ1-1,-,-,CASSIFKNTEAFF,TGTGCCAGTAGTATTTTCAAGAACACTGAAGCTTTCTTT
TRBV7-3,TRBJ2-2,-,TRBD2,CASSSQGLAAGELFF,TGTGCCAGCAGCTCCCAGGGACTAGCGGCCGGGGAGCTGTTTTTT
TRBV28,TRBJ2-1,-,TRBD2,CASSSPGTSGRFFNEQFF,TGTGCCAGCAGTTCACCGGGGACTAGCGGGAGATTTTTCAATGAGCAGTTCTTC
TRBV7-9,TRBJ2-5,-,TRBD2,CASIHEPPGLAGQETQYF,TGTGCCAGCATCCACGAGCCGCCCGGGCTAGCGGGACAAGAGACCCAGTACTTC
TRBV19,TRBJ1-5,-,-,CASSIQAAQIAFF,TGTGCCAGTAGTATACAAGCGGCCCAAATTGCTTTTTTT
TRBV13,TRBJ1-1,-,-,CASSDREKGRNTEAFF,TGTGCCAGCAGCGACCGGGAGAAGGGTCGGAACACTGAAGCTTTCTTT
TRBV7-6,TRBJ1-5,-,-,CASTLDQGGQPQHF,TGTGCCAGCACCCTGGACCAAGGGGGACAGCCCCAGCATTTT
TRBV2,TRBJ2-7,-,-,CASAGLSYEQYF,TGTGCCAGTGCAGGCCTTTCCTACGAGCAGTACTTC
TRBV5-1,TRBJ2-7,few,TRBD1,CASSRWYRDRGYEQYF,TGCGCCAGCAGTCGCTGGTACCGGGACAGAGGCTACGAGCAGTACTTC
TRBV12-3/TRBV12-4,TRBJ2-7,-,-,CASSWEGDYEQYF,TGTGCCAGCAGTTGGGAGGGGGACTACGAGCAGTACTTC
TRBV9,TRBJ2-7,-,TRBD1,CASSGRDSSYEQYF,TGTGCCAGCAGCGGACGGGACAGCTCCTACGAGCAGTACTTC
TRBV2,TRBJ1-4,-,-,CASSKLTTNEKLFF,TGTGCCAGCAGCAAACTTACAACTAATGAAAAACTGTTTTTT
TRBV11-2,TRBJ2-1,-,TRBD1,CASSLGLGDRGDNEQFF,TGTGCCAGCAGCTTAGGATTGGGGGACAGGGGGGACAATGAGCAGTTCTTC
TRBV19,TRBJ2-7,-,TRBD1,CASSRRTGVNEQYF,TGTGCCAGTAGCCGACGGACAGGGGTGAACGAGCAGTACTTC
TRBV27,TRBJ1-2,-,TRBD1,CASSLSGQGAGYGYTF,TGTGCCAGCAGTTTGTCGGGACAGGGGGCCGGTTATGGCTACACCTTC
TRBV5-1,TRBJ1-4,-,-,CASSLDEYEKLFF,TGCGCCAGCAGCTTGGACGAGTATGAAAAACTGTTTTTT
TRBV5-4,TRBJ2-3,few,TRBD2,CASSLDSGGATDTQYF,TGTGCCAGCAGCTTGGATAGCGGGGGGGCCACAGATACGCAGTATTTT
TRBV7-9,TRBJ1-5,-,TRBD1,CASSRTGDSNQPQHF,TGTGCCAGCAGCCGGACAGGGGATAGCAATCAGCCCCAGCATTTT